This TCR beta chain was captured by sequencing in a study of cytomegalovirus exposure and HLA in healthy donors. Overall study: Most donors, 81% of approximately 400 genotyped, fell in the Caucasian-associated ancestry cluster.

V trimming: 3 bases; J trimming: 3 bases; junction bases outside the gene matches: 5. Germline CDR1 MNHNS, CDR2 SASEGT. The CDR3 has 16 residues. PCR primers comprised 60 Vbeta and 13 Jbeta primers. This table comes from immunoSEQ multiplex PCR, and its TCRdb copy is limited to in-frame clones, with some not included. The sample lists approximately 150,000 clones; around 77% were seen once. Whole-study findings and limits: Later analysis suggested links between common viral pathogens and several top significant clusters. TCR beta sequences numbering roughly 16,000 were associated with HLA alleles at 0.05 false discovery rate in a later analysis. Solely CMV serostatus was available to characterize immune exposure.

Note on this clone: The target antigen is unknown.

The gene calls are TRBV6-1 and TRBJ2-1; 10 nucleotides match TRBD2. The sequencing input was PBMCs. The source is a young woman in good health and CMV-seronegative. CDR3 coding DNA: TGTGCCAGCAGTGACGGACTAGCGGCATTCTACAATGAGCAGTTCTTC. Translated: CASSDGLAAFYNEQFF.